Reported below is one T cell receptor (beta chain). This specimen comes from a study of blood T cell repertoires in COVID-19. Study at large: There were acute and convalescent COVID-19 samples, and they came from the United States, Italy and Spain. The cDNA or gDNA used as material had been derived from T cells, B-cell-depleted T cells, or PBMCs.

This CDR3 is built from 14 residues. The V end lost 5 bases, the J end lost 0 bases, and 9 bases lay between the germline ends. Looked up from germline, CDR1 is KGHSH and CDR2 is LQKENI. In the study's own analysis: From reference gene primer amplification, estimates of nucleated cell counts were derived. Measured with immunoSEQ multiplex PCR; TCRdb has only the in-frame clones, and not every one. V, J and clone size are those of that table, while D and trimming were read from the DNA. In the table there are 40,000 to 60,000 clones, about 82% of which are singletons. The sequence derives from a man older than 75 with active COVID-19. The rearrangement links TRBV18 to TRBJ2-3; D perhaps matches TRBD2 (6 bases). The sample was peripheral blood. Here the CDR3 reads CASSGRISTDTQYF. The CDR3 region has the DNA TGTGCCAGCTCAGGGAGGATTAGCACAGATACGCAGTATTTT.